Below, 26 T cell receptor beta chains from the same sample are listed, as sequenced in a study of blood T cell repertoires in COVID-19. Sequenced by immunoSEQ multiplex PCR; TCRdb stores in-frame clones only, minus some. The table shows tens of thousands of clones, with around 81% occurring only once. Sequencing was performed on peripheral blood. The receptor set was obtained from a man at least 80 years old with COVID-19, enrolled during active disease.

Notes on this clone: The sample carries other DNA sequences with the same CDR3. The CDR3: CASSLGGPGNTIYF. CDR3 nucleotide sequence: TGCGCCAGCAGCTTGGGCGGGCCAGGAAACACCATATATTTT. The J gene is TRBJ1-3, the V gene TRBV5-1, with no clear D. The germline V gene has CDR1 SGHRS and CDR2 YFSETQ. Trimming removed 0 bases at V and 4 bases at J, with 8 bases between. This CDR3 region has 14 residues.

This sequence joins TRBV5-1 and TRBJ2-1, with a possible D match to TRBD2 (7 bases). The CDR3 is made up of 19 amino acids. V lost 5 bases and J lost 10, with 34 bases in between. Looked up from germline, CDR1 is SGHRS and CDR2 is YFSETQ. The CDR3 region has the DNA TGCGCCAGCAGGTTCTGGGGCCTTCCTAGCGGCACAGGGCTTCGAGAGCAGTTCTTC. Translation gives CASRFWGLPSGTGLREQFF.

The chain carries TRBV19 and TRBJ2-2, with D uncertain. CDR3 length: 15 amino acids. CDR1 and CDR2 (germline): LNHDA, SQIVND (reference sequence). Trimming shortened V by 6 bases and J by 4 bases, and 15 bases separated the two germline ends. CDR3: CASSPLGELTGELFF. CDR3 in DNA: TGTGCCAGTAGCCCCCTTGGAGAGCTCACCGGGGAGCTGTTTTTT.

The CDR3 region is CAWRTVSPLHF. The CDR3, as DNA: TGTGCCTGGAGAACAGTTTCACCCCTCCACTTT. The chain joins TRBV30 to TRBJ1-6; D unresolved. The V end lost 3 bases, the J end lost 9 bases, and 6 bases lay between the germline ends. This CDR3 spans 11 amino acids. CDR1 and CDR2 (germline): GTSNPN, SVGIG (reference sequence).

This chain connects TRBV9 to TRBJ2-5, with D uncertain. CDR3 length equals 17 residues. The germline V gene encodes CDR1 SGDLS and CDR2 YYNGEE. V was clipped by 3 bases and J by 2 bases, with 20 bases between them. The CDR3 bases are TGTGCCAGCAGCGCGTCTTTGGTAGAGAGCCAACAAGAGACCCAGTACTTC. The encoded protein is CASSASLVESQQETQYF.

This rearrangement joins TRBV6-2 or TRBV6-3 to TRBJ1-1, with no clear D. The V end lost 5 bases, the J end lost 5 bases, and 15 bases lay between the germline ends. The CDR3 runs 14 residues. Germline V gives CDR1 MNHEY, CDR2 SVGEGT. The CDR3 protein is CASSTQALGTEAFF. CDR3 sequence (DNA): TGTGCCAGCAGTACCCAGGCCCTGGGTACTGAAGCTTTCTTT.

This clone was seen only once. The chain couples TRBV5-1 to TRBJ1-4; the match to TRBD1 covers 9 bases. CDR3 length equals 14 residues. Germline V gene lookup returns CDR1 SGHRS and CDR2 YFSETQ. Germline trimming cut 2 bases from V and 8 bases from J; bases unmatched to any gene: 4. CDR3 region: CASSFGQGLEKLFF. The CDR3 bases are TGCGCCAGCAGCTTCGGACAGGGGTTAGAAAAACTGTTTTTT.

This clone was detected only once. The CDR3 nucleotides read TGTGCCAGCAGCTTGCTTGGGTCGGGGGACCAGCCCCAGCATTTT. This encodes CASSLLGSGDQPQHF. The chain couples TRBV28 to TRBJ1-5; a weak D match, TRBD1 (5 bases). V was shortened by 6 bases and J by 7 bases, with 19 bases between the two germline ends. This CDR3 region has 15 residues. The germline gives CDR1 MDHEN, CDR2 SYDVKM.

The CDR3 loop reads CAWSGTGNQPQHF. CDR3 DNA: TGTGCCTGGTCCGGGACAGGCAATCAGCCCCAGCATTTT. The genes are TRBV30 and TRBJ1-5; 7 nucleotides agree with TRBD1. This CDR3 is 13 amino acids long. Germline V gene lookup returns CDR1 GTSNPN and CDR2 SVGIG (reference sequence). The trim removed 5 bases at V and 2 bases at J, leaving 3 bases unmatched.

V gene TRBV27 combines with J gene TRBJ2-1; 8 nucleotides line up with TRBD2. Germline loops: CDR1 MNHEY, CDR2 SMNVEV (reference sequence). V dropped 2 bases and J dropped 4; count of bases not matched to a gene: 10. This CDR3 spans 17 amino acids. CDR3 amino acids: CASSLLFAGGGYNEQFF. The CDR3 bases are TGTGCCAGCAGTTTACTCTTTGCGGGAGGAGGGTACAATGAGCAGTTCTTC.

The V and J genes are TRBV7-6 and TRBJ1-4, with TRBD1 identical over 8 bases. V gave up 5 bases and J gave up 8 bases; unmatched junction bases: 4. Germline CDR1 and CDR2: SGHVS and FNYEAQ. This CDR3 region has 13 residues. CDR3 nucleotides: TGTGCCAGCAGCCCTGGGGACAGGGAAAAACTGTTTTTT. Translation: CASSPGDREKLFF.

The sample holds many counts of this clone. This chain links TRBV6-5 with TRBJ2-3; 12 bases fit TRBD2. The CDR3 consists of 15 residues. V lost 6 bases, J lost 1 base, and 2 bases stayed unmatched. Germline CDR1 reads MNHEY; CDR2 reads SVGAGI. DNA of the CDR3: TGTGCCAGCAGGCGGACTAGCGGGGGCACAGATACGCAGTATTTT. Its protein product is CASRRTSGGTDTQYF.

This clone has a single count. The V call is TRBV30, the J call TRBJ1-6; no firm D call. V dropped 1 base and J dropped 0 bases, with 7 bases sitting between them. Germline CDR1 and CDR2: GTSNPN and SVGIG (reference sequence). The CDR3 extends over 15 amino acids. This CDR3 is CAWSADSSYNSPLHF. The DNA for the CDR3 is TGTGCCTGGAGTGCCGATAGCTCCTATAATTCACCCCTCCACTTT.

The rearrangement joins TRBV21-1 to TRBJ2-7; the table assigns TRBD1, which was not confirmed against the DNA. TRBV21-1 represents a pseudogene. CDR3 length: 18 amino acids. The CDR3 DNA reads TGTGCCAGCAGCACCCCCGGGACAAATAGCCCCGTCTCCTACGAGCAGTACGTC. Residues: CASSTPGTNSPVSYEQYV.

This chain connects TRBV7-9 to TRBJ1-2; D call uncertain. Germline V gene sequence: CDR1 SEHNR, CDR2 FQNEAQ (reference sequence). Trimming removed 0 bases at V and 4 bases at J, with 15 bases between. The CDR3 extends over 16 amino acids. This chain's CDR3 is CASSLAGGSSSYGYTF. In nucleotides, the CDR3 is TGTGCCAGCAGCTTAGCGGGAGGATCATCCTCCTATGGCTACACCTTC.

V is TRBV9 and J is TRBJ2-3; tentatively, D is TRBD2 (5 bases). Germline assignment: CDR1 SGDLS and CDR2 YYNGEE. The CDR3 is 15 residues long. The V end lost 0 bases, the J end lost 2 bases, and 10 bases lay between the germline ends. The CDR3 loop reads CASSVGALDTDTQYF. The CDR3, as DNA: TGTGCCAGCAGCGTAGGGGCACTAGACACAGATACGCAGTATTTT. The full variable domain, with the rest looked up from reference TRBV9 and TRBJ2-3, is DSGVTQTPKHLITATGQRVTLRCSPRSGDLSVYWYQQSLDQGLQFLIQYYNGEERAKGNILERFSAQQFPDLHSELNLSSLELGDSALYFCASSVGALDTDTQYFGPGTRLTVL.

The chain carries TRBV5-1 and TRBJ2-7; D call uncertain. The V gene's germline CDR1 is SGHRS and CDR2 YFSETQ. V was pared by 0 bases and J by 2 bases, with 12 bases between. The CDR3 runs 15 residues. Here the CDR3 DNA reads TGCGCCAGCAGCTTGGCCTCGGCGGAGCCCTACGAGCAGTACTTC. Its translation: CASSLASAEPYEQYF.

The chain is built from TRBV2 and TRBJ2-1, with 9 bases aligning to TRBD1. The ends lost 6 bases at V and 4 bases at J; junction bases unmatched: 4. The CDR3 sequence is 14 residues long. CDR1 and CDR2 from the germline V gene are SNHLY and FYNNEI. CDR3 nucleotide sequence: TGTGCCAGCAGCGGACAGGGGCTATACAATGAGCAGTTCTTC. It codes for CASSGQGLYNEQFF.

The V and J genes are TRBV7-9 and TRBJ1-1; maybe TRBD1 (5 bases). Germline assignment: CDR1 SEHNR and CDR2 FQNEAQ (reference sequence). The germline V and J ends were trimmed by 5 bases and 3 bases, with 13 bases remaining between them. This CDR3 region has 14 residues. CDR3 sequence (DNA): TGTGCCAGCAGCAACGCTGGGGGGTACACTGAAGCTTTCTTT. Protein product: CASSNAGGYTEAFF.

The chain employs TRBV5-5 and TRBJ1-4; no clear D gene. V lost 2 bases to trimming and J lost 7 bases, with 18 bases between them. Germline V gives CDR1 SGHKS, CDR2 YYEKEE (reference sequence). CDR3 length equals 16 residues. CDR3 protein: CASSLFGTVLAEKLFF. CDR3 in DNA: TGTGCCAGCAGCTTATTCGGAACAGTTCTTGCTGAAAAACTGTTTTTT.

The rearrangement links TRBV6-2 or TRBV6-3 to TRBJ1-5; 7 nucleotides line up with TRBD1. V lost 8 bases, J lost 2 bases, and 12 bases stayed unmatched. The germline CDR1 and CDR2 sequences are MNHEY and SVGEGT. This CDR3 spans 16 amino acids. Here the CDR3 DNA reads TGTGCCAGCCGTTCAAACAGGGGAGGAGGCAATCAGCCCCAGCATTTT. Translating gives CASRSNRGGGNQPQHF.

The chain joins TRBV6-5 to TRBJ1-2; 7 bases match TRBD1. The CDR3 is 14 residues long. Germline values: CDR1 MNHEY, CDR2 SVGAGI. With 4 bases clipped from V and 4 bases from J, the junction kept 6 bases outside the gene matches. The chain's CDR3 is CASSLPGQLYGYTF. The CDR3 nucleotides are TGTGCCAGCAGTTTACCGGGACAGCTCTATGGCTACACCTTC.

This chain joins TRBV10-3 and TRBJ2-1; tentatively, D is TRBD1 (6 bases). V dropped 3 bases and J dropped 8 bases, with 17 bases sitting between them. Germline lookup yields CDR1 ENHRY and CDR2 SYGVKD. CDR3 length: 15 amino acids. The CDR3, as DNA: TGTGCCATCAGTGATATGGTCAGGGGAAACTATGAGCAGTTCTTC. This gives the protein CAISDMVRGNYEQFF.

The rearrangement uses TRBV24-1 and TRBJ1-2; D is perhaps TRBD1 (6 bases). V shed 3 bases and J shed 7 bases, with 14 bases lying between them. The CDR3 contains 14 residues. Per germline, CDR1 KGHDR and CDR2 SFDVKD. The CDR3 reads CATSDHHRAGGYTF. Written as DNA, the CDR3 is TGTGCCACCAGTGATCATCACAGGGCCGGTGGCTACACCTTC.

The rearrangement uses TRBV29-1 and TRBJ2-7; 12 bases line up with TRBD1. CDR1 and CDR2 (germline): SQVTM, ANQGSEA. J gave up 4 bases and V 5 bases, and 3 bases lay outside the gene matches. This CDR3 is built from 13 residues. CDR3 region: CSVPGQGAYEQYF. In nucleotides, the CDR3 is TGCAGCGTTCCGGGACAGGGGGCTTACGAGCAGTACTTC.

CDR3 sequence: CSVRTTNTGELFF. The CDR3 region has the DNA TGCAGCGTTCGGACAACGAACACCGGGGAGCTGTTTTTT. The V call is TRBV29-1, the J call TRBJ2-2, with D perhaps TRBD1 (5 bases). Trimming removed 5 bases from V and 0 bases from J, with 7 bases in between. The CDR3 extends over 13 amino acids. CDR1 is SQVTM and CDR2 is ANQGSEA in the germline V gene.